The present T cell receptor (beta chain) was sequenced within a study of shared clonotypes between healthy human individuals. General observations from the study: Sampling used blood alone; tissue repertoires probably differ.

150 to 250 ng DNA, 25,000 to 35,000 T cell genomes, went into each sorted-subset replicate PCR. Sequencing used immunoSEQ multiplex PCR; TCRdb keeps in-frame clones, though not all of them. The data contain approximately 640,000 clones, 80% to 95% of them singletons. With regard to this clone: Its specificity is not known.

Germline CDR1 and CDR2: SGHRS and YFSETQ. The CDR3 has 15 residues. The V segment lost 1 base and the J segment 6 bases; nucleotides outside the gene matches: 7. The source material was memory CD8+ T cells from PBMCs. Subset reported: CD45RO+ cells pooled with CCR7-negative TemRA cells. The V call is TRBV5-1, the J call TRBJ1-2; 9 bases match TRBD1. The source of this sequence is a man younger than 35 in good health. Some clones in this sample may be carry-over from other donors' samples. This chain's CDR3 is CASSLKAWDRDGYTF. For the CDR3, the DNA is TGCGCCAGCAGCTTGAAGGCGTGGGACAGGGATGGCTACACCTTC.